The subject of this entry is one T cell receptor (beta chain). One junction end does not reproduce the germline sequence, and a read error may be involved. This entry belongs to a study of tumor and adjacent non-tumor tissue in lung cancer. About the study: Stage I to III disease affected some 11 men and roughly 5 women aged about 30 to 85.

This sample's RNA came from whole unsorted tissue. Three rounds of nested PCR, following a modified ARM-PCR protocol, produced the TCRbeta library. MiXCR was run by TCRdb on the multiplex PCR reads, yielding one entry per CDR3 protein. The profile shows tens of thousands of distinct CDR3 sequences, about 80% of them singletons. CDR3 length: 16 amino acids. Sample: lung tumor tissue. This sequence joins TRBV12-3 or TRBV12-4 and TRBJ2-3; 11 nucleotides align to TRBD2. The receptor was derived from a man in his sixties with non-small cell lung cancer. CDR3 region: CASSRYLAGGTDKQYF. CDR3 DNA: TGTGCCAGCAGCCGATACCTAGCGGGAGGAACAGATAAGCAGTATTTT.